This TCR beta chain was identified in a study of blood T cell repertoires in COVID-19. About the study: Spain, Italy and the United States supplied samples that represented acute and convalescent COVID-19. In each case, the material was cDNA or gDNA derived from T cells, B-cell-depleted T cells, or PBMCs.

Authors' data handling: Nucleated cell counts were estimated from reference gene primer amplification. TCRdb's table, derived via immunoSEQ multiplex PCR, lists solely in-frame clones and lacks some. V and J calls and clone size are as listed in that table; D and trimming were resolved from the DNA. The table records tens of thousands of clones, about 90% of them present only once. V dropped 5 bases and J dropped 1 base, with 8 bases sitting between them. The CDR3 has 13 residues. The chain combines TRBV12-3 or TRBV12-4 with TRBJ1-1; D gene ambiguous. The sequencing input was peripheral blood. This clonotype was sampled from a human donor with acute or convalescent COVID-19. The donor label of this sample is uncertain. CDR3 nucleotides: TGTGCCAGCAGTAACACAGCGAACACTGAAGCTTTCTTT. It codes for CASSNTANTEAFF.